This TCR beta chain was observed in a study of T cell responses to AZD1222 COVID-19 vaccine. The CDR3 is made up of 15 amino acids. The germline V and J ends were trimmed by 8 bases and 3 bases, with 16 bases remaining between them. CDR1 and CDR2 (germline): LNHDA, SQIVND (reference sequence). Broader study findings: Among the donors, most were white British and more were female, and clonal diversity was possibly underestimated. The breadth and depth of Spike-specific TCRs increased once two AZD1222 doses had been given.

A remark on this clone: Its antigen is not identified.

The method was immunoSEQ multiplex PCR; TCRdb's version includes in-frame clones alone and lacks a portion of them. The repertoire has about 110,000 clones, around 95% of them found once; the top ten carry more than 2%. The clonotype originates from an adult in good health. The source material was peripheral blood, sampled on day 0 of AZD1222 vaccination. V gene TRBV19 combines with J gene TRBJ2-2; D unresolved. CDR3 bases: TGTGCCAGTGGCGTGGTGGCGATAGACACCGGGGAGCTGTTTTTT. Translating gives CASGVVAIDTGELFF. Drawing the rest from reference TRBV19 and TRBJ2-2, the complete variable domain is DGGITQSPKYLFRKEGQNVTLSCEQNLNHDAMYWYRQDPGQGLRLIYYSQIVNDFQKGDIAEGYSVSREKKESFPLTVTSAQKNPTAFYLCASGVVAIDTGELFFGEGSRLTVL.